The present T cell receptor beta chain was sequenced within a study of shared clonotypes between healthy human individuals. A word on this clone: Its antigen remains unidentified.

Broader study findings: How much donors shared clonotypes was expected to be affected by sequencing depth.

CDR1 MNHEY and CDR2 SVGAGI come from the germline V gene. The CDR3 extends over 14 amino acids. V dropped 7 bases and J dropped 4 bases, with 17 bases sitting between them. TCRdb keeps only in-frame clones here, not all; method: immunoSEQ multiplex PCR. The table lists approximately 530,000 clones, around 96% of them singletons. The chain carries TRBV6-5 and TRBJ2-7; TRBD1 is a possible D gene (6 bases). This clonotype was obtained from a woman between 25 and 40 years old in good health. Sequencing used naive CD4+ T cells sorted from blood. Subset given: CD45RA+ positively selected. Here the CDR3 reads CASNPLDRPYEQYF. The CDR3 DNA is TGTGCCAGCAACCCTTTGGACAGACCTTACGAGCAGTACTTC.